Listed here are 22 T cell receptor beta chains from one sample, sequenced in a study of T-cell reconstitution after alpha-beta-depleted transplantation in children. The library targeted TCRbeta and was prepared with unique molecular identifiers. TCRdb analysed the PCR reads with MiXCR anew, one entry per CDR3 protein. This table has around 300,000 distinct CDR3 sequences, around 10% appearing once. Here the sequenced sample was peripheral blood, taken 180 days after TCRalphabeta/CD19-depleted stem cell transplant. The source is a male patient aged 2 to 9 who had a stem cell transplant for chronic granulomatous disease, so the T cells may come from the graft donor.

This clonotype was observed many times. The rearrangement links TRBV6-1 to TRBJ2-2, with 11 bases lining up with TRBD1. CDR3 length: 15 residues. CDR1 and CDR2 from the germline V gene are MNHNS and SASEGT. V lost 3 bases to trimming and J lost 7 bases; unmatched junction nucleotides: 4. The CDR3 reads CASSDGDRGGGELFF. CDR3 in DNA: TGTGCCAGCAGTGACGGGGACAGGGGGGGCGGGGAGCTGTTTTTT.

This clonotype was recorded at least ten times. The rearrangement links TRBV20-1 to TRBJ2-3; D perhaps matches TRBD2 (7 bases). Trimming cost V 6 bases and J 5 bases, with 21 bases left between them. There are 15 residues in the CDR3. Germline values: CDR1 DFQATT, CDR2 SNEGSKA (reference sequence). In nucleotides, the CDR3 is TGCAGTGCAAGTGAGGGGGGGGCAGATTTAGATACGCAGTATTTT. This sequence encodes CSASEGGADLDTQYF.

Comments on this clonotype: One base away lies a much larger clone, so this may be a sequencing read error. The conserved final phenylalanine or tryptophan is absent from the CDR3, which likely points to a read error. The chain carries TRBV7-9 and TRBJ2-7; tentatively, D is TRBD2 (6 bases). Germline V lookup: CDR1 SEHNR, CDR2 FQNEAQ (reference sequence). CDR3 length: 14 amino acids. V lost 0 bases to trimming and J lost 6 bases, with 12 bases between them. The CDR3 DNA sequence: TGTGCCAGCAGCTTAGCGGAGGGTGGAGGCGAGCAGTACTCC. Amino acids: CASSLAEGGGEQYS.

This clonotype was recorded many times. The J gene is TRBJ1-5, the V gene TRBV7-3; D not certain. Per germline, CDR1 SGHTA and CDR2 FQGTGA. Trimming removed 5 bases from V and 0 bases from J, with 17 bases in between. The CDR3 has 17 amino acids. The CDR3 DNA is TGTGCCAGCAGCCCCCGCGGGTCCCTATATAGCAATCAGCCCCAGCATTTT. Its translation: CASSPRGSLYSNQPQHF.

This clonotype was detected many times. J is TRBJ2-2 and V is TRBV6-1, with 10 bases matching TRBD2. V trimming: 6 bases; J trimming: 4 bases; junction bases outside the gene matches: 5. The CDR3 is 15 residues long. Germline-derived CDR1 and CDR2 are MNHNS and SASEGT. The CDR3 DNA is TGTGCCAGCAGACCCGGGACTAGCGTCACCGGGGAGCTGTTTTTT. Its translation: CASRPGTSVTGELFF.

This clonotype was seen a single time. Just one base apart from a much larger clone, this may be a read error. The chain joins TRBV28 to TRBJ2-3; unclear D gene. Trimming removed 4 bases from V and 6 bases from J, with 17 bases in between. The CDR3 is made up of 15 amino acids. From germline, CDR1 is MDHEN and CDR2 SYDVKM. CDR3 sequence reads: CASSSSRGPADTQYF. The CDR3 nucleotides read TGTGCCAGCAGTTCATCACGAGGACCCGCGGATACGCAGTATTTT.

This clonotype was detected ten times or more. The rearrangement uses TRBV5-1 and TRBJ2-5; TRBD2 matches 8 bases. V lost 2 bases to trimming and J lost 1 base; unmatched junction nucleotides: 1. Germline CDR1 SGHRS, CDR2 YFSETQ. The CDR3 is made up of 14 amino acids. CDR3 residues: CASSFSGGQETQYF. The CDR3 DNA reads TGCGCCAGCAGCTTCAGCGGGGGCCAAGAGACCCAGTACTTC.

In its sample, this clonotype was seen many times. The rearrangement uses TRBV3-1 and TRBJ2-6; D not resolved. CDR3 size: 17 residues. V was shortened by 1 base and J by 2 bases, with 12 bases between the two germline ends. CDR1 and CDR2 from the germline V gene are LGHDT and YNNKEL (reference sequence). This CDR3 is CASSQVGEVPGANVLTF. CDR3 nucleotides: TGTGCCAGCAGCCAAGTGGGCGAGGTCCCTGGGGCCAACGTCCTGACTTTC.

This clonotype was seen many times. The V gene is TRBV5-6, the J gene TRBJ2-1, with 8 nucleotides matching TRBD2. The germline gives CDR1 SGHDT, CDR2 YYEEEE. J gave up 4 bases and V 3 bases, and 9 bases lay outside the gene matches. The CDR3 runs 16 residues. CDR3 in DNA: TGTGCCAGCAGCTCTCCTTCAGCGGGAGTTTACAATGAGCAGTTCTTC. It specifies CASSSPSAGVYNEQFF.

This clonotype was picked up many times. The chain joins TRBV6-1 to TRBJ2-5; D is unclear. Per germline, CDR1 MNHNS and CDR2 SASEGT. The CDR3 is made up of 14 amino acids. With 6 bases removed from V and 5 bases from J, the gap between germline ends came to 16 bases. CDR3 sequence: CASSKDPLGETQYF. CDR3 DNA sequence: TGTGCCAGCAGCAAGGACCCCCTCGGGGAGACCCAGTACTTC.

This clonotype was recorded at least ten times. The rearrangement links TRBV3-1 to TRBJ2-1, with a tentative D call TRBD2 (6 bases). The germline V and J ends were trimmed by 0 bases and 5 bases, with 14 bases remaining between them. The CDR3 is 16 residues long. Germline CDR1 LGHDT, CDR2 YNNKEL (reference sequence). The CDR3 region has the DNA TGTGCCAGCAGCCAAGAGGTTGTAGGGGAGGACAATGAGCAGTTCTTC. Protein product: CASSQEVVGEDNEQFF.

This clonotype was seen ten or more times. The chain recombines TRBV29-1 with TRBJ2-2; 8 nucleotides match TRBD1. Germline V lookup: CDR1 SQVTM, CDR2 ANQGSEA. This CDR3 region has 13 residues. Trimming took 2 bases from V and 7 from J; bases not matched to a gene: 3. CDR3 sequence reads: CSVERQGLGELFF. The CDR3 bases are TGCAGCGTTGAACGACAGGGGCTCGGGGAGCTGTTTTTT.

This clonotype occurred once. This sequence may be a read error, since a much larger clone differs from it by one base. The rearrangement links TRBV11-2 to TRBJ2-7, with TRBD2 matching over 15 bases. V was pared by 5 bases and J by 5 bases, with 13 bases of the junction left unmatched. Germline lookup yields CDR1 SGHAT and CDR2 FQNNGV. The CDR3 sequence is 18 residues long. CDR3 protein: CASSLWTSGRAEIHEQYF. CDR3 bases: TGTGCCAGCAGCCTATGGACTAGCGGGAGGGCCGAAATCCACGAGCAGTACTTC.

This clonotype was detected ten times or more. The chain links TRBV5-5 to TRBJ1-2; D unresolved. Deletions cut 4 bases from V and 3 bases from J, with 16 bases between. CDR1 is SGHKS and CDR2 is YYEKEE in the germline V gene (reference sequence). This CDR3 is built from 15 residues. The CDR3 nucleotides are TGTGCCAGCAGCAACGGCATCCCGGTGGACTATGGCTACACCTTC. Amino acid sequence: CASSNGIPVDYGYTF.

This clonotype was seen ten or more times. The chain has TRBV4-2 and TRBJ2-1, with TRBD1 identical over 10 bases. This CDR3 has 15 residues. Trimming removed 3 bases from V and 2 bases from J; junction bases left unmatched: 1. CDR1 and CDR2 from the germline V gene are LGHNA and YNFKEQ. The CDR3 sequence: CASSQGQGPYNEQFF. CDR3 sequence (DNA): TGTGCCAGCAGCCAGGGACAGGGGCCCTACAATGAGCAGTTCTTC.

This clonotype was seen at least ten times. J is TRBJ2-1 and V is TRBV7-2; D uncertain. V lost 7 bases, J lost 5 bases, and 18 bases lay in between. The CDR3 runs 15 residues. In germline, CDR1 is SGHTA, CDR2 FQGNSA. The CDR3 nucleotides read TGTGCCAGCACCCTTGGCCCCAAGGGTCACAATGAGCAGTTCTTC. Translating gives CASTLGPKGHNEQFF.

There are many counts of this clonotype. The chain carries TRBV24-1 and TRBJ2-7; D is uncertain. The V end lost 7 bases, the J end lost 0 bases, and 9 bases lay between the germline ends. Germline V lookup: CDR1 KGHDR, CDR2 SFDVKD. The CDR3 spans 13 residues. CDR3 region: CATSDGSSYEQYF. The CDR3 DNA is TGTGCCACCAGCGACGGTTCCTCCTACGAGCAGTACTTC.

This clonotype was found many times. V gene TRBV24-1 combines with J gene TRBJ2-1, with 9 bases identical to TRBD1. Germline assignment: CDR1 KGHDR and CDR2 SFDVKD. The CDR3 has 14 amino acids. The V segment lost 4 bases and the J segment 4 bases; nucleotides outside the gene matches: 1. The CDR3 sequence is CATSEGQGYNEQFF. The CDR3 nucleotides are TGTGCCACCAGTGAGGGACAGGGTTACAATGAGCAGTTCTTC.

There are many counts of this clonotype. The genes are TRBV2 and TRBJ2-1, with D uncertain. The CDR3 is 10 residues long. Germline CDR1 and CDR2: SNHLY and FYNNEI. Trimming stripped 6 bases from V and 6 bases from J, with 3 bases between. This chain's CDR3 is CASRSNEQFF. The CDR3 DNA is TGTGCCAGCAGGTCCAATGAGCAGTTCTTC.

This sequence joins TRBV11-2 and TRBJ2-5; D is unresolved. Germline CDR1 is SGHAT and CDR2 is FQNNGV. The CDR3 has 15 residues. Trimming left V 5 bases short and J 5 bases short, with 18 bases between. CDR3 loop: CASSPSSGLHETQYF. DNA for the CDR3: TGTGCCAGCAGCCCCTCCTCTGGTCTCCATGAGACCCAGTACTTC.

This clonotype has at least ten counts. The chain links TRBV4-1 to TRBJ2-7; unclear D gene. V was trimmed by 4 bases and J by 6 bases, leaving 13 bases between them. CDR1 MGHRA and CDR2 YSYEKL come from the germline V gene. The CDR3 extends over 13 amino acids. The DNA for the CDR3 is TGCGCCAGCAGCCCAAAAGAACATGGCGAGCAGTACTTC. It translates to CASSPKEHGEQYF.

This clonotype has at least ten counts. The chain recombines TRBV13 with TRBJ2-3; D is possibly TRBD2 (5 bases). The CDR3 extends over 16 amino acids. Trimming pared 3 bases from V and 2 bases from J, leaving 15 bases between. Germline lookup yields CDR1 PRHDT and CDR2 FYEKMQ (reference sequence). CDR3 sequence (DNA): TGTGCCAGCAGCTTCTTCGGACTTCCGTCCACAGATACGCAGTATTTT. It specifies CASSFFGLPSTDTQYF.